The 5 T cell receptor beta chains in this list originate from one sample, sequenced in a study of blood T cell repertoires in COVID-19. Produced via immunoSEQ multiplex PCR; TCRdb's table is partial and in-frame only. The sample consists of 250,000 or so clones, approximately 90% of them appearing once. The sample comprised PBMCs or T cells enriched from blood (not recorded which). These TCRs come from a woman aged 35 to 49 with acute COVID-19.

V and J are TRBV3-1 (or the pseudogene TRBV3-2) and TRBJ2-2, with a tentative D call TRBD2 (6 bases). Germline values: CDR1 LGHDT, CDR2 YNNKEL (reference sequence). This CDR3 comprises 15 residues. V was shortened by 4 bases and J by 5 bases, with 14 bases between the two germline ends. The CDR3 DNA is TGTGCCAGCAGCCGCCGGGACTCATTTACCGGGGAGCTGTTTTTT. This translates into CASSRRDSFTGELFF.

The chain has TRBV6-6 and TRBJ1-1; 7 bases fit TRBD1. Germline CDR1 is MNHNY and CDR2 is SVGAGI (reference sequence). The CDR3 contains 15 residues. With V trimmed by 6 bases and J by 0 bases, 7 bases remained unmatched. CDR3 residues: CASSYPGQLNTEAFF. DNA of the CDR3: TGTGCCAGCAGCTACCCGGGACAGTTGAACACTGAAGCTTTCTTT.

This clone was counted between two and nine times. V usage is TRBV7-2 and J usage is TRBJ1-4; unclear D gene. Germline V gene sequence: CDR1 SGHTA, CDR2 FQGNSA. The CDR3 has 15 residues. The ends were cut back, 5 bases at V and 3 bases at J, with 13 bases in the middle. The CDR3 here is CASSPRYGANEKLFF. CDR3 coding DNA: TGTGCCAGCAGCCCCAGGTACGGGGCTAATGAAAAACTGTTTTTT.

The rearrangement joins TRBV4-1 to TRBJ2-1; D not certain. CDR1 is MGHRA, CDR2 YSYEKL, per germline. This CDR3 has 16 residues. The V gene lost 0 bases and the J gene lost 4 bases, with 13 bases spanning the gap. The CDR3 DNA reads as TGCGCCAGCAGCCAAGATCATTGGGCAGGATACAATGAGCAGTTCTTC. It codes for CASSQDHWAGYNEQFF.

V and J are TRBV18 and TRBJ1-2; 7 nucleotides match TRBD1. Germline V gene lookup returns CDR1 KGHSH and CDR2 LQKENI. This CDR3 contains 17 residues. After removal of 3 bases from V and 5 bases from J, the junction contained 15 bases not matched to a gene. In DNA form, the CDR3 reads TGTGCCAGCTCACCGCTGGTGGACAGGTCCCTTCGTTATGGCTACACCTTC. Translation: CASSPLVDRSLRYGYTF.